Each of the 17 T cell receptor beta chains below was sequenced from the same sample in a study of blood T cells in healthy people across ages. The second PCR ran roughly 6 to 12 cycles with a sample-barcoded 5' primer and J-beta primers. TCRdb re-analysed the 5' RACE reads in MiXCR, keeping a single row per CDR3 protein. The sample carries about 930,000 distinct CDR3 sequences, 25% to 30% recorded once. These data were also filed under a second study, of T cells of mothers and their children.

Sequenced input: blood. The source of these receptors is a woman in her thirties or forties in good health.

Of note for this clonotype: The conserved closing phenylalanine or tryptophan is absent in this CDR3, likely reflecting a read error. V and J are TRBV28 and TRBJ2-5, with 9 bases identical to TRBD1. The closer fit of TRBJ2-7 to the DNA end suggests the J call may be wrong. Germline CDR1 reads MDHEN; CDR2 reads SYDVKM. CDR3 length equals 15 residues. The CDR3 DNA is TGTGCCAGCTTGGGAGCGGGACAGGGCCTCTACGAGCAGTACTGC. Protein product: CASLGAGQGLYEQYC.

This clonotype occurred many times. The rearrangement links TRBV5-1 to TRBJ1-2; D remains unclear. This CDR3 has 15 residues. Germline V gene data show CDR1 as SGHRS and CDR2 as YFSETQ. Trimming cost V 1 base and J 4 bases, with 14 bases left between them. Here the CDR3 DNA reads TGCGCCAGCAGCTTGTCGCCAGTTCGGGTCTATGGCTACACCTTC. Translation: CASSLSPVRVYGYTF.

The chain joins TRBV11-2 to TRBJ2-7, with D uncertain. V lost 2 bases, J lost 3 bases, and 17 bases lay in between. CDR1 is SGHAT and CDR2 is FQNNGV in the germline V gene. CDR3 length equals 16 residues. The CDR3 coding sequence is TGTGCCAGCAGCTTATGGTCAGCTCAATCTAGCTACGAGCAGTACTTC. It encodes CASSLWSAQSSYEQYF.

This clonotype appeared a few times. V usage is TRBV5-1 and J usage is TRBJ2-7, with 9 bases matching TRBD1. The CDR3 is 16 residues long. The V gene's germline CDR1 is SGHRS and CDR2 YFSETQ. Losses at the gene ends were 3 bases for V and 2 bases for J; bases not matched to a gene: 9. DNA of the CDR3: TGCGCCAGCAGCTCCGAGACGGGACAGGGCCCCTACGAGCAGTACTTC. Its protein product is CASSSETGQGPYEQYF.

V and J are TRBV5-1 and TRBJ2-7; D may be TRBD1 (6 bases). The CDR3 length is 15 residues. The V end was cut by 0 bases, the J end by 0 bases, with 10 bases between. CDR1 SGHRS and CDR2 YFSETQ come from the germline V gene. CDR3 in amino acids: CASSLGTDYSYEQYF. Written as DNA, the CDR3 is TGCGCCAGCAGCTTGGGGACAGACTACTCCTACGAGCAGTACTTC. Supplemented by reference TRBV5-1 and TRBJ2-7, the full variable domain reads KAGVTQTPRYLIKTRGQQVTLSCSPISGHRSVSWYQQTPGQGLQFLFEYFSETQRNKGNFPGRFSGRQFSNSRSEMNVSTLELGDSALYLCASSLGTDYSYEQYFGPGTRLTVT.

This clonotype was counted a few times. CDR3 residues: CASSPPGHNGYTF. The CDR3 DNA is TGTGCCAGCTCACCGCCCGGACATAATGGCTACACCTTC. The chain couples TRBV18 to TRBJ1-2; TRBD1 might be the D (5 bases). Germline CDR1 is KGHSH and CDR2 is LQKENI. Trimming pared 3 bases from V and 6 bases from J, leaving 11 bases between. CDR3 length: 13 residues.

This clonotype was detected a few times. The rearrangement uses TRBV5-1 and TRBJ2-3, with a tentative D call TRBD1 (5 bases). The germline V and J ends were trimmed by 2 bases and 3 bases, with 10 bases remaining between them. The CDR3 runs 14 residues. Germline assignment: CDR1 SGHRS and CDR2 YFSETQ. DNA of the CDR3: TGCGCCAGCAGCTTTCGCAGGGTTACAGATACGCAGTATTTT. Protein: CASSFRRVTDTQYF.

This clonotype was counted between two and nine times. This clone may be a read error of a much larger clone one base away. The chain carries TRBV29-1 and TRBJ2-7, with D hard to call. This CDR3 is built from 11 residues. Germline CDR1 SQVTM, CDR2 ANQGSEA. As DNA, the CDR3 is TGCGGCGCCGAGTGGGCAAACGAGCAGTACTTC. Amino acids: CGAEWANEQYF.

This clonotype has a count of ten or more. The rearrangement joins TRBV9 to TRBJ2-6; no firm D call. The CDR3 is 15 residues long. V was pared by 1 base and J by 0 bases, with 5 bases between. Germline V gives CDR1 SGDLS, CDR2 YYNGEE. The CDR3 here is CASSVMGSGANVLTF. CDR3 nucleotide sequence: TGTGCCAGCAGCGTAATGGGCTCTGGGGCCAACGTCCTGACTTTC. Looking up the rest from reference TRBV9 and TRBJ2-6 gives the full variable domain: DSGVTQTPKHLITATGQRVTLRCSPRSGDLSVYWYQQSLDQGLQFLIQYYNGEERAKGNILERFSAQQFPDLHSELNLSSLELGDSALYFCASSVMGSGANVLTFGAGSRLTVL.

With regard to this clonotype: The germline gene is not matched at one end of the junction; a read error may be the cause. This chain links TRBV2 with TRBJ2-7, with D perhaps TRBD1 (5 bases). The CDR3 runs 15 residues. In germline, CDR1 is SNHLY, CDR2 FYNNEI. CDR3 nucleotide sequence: TGTGCCAGCAGTGAATCAGGGTTAGGGGTCAATGAGCGGTACTTC. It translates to CASSESGLGVNERYF.

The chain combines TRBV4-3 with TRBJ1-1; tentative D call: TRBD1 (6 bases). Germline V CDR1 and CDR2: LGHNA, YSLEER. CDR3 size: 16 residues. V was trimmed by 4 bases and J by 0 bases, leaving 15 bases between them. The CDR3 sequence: CASSPGRGNMNTEAFF. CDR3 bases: TGCGCCAGCAGCCCCGGCAGGGGAAACATGAACACTGAAGCTTTCTTT.

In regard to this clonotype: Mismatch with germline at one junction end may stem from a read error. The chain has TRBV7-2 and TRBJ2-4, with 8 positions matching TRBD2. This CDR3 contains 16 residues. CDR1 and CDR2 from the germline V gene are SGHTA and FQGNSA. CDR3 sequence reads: CAGSLGYGGGQYEQYF. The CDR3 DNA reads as TGTGCCGGCAGCTTAGGATACGGCGGGGGGCAATATGAGCAGTACTTC.

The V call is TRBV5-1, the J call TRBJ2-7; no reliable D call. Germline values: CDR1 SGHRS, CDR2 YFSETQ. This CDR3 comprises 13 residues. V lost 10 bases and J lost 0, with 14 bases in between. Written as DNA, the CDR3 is TGCGCCGGTAGCTTCACAGTCTCCTACGAGCAGTACTTC. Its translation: CAGSFTVSYEQYF.

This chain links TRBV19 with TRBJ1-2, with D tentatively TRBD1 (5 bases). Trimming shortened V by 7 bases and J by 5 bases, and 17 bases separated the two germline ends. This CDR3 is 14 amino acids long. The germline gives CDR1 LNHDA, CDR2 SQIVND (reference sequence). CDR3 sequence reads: CASTKRTTIYGYTF. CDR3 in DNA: TGTGCCAGTACCAAAAGGACAACGATATATGGCTACACCTTC.

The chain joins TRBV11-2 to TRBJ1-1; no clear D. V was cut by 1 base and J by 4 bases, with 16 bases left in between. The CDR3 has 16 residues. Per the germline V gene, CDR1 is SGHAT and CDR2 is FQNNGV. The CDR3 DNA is TGTGCCAGCAGCTTAGGCTCCAGTCGCTTGGGCACTGAAGCTTTCTTT. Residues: CASSLGSSRLGTEAFF.

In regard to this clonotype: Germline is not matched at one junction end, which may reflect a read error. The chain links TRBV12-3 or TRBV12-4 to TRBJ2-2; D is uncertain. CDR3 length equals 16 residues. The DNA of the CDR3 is TGTACCAGCAGTTTGGCACAGACCGCGAACACCGGGGAGCTGTTTTTT. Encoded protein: CTSSLAQTANTGELFF.

The DNA for the CDR3 is TGTGCCAGCTCACTGGACCACGTTGGCTACACCTTC. Translated, it gives CASSLDHVGYTF. This rearrangement joins TRBV18 to TRBJ1-2; D gene ambiguous. Trimming left V 4 bases short and J 7 bases short, with 10 bases between. The CDR3 covers 12 residues. CDR1 is KGHSH and CDR2 is LQKENI in the germline V gene.